These T cell receptor beta chains were read from a single sample in a study of spatial heterogeneity in lung cancer. Each CDR3 protein gets one entry after TCRdb re-called the 5' RACE reads with MiXCR. The sample records around 47,000 distinct CDR3 sequences, around 7% being singletons. The sample was PBMCs, taken at follow-up. These receptors were taken from a female donor with early-stage non-small cell lung cancer. Each CDR3 is given with its conserved first and last residue. A D gene is named only where the DNA matches it firmly. Only part of the rows carry a size: once, few, many, or a class if the clone is expanded.

>TRBJ1-4|few|TRBV12-3/TRBV12-4|TRBD1
CASSLQGAGNEKLFF
TGTGCCAGCAGTTTACAGGGGGCCGGCAATGAAAAACTGTTTTTT
>TRBJ2-1|many|TRBV11-3|TRBD2
CASSRSSGGASEQFF
TGTGCCAGCAGCAGGTCTAGCGGGGGGGCAAGTGAGCAGTTCTTC
>TRBJ2-5|many|TRBV3-1|-
CASSQLLDARSTQYF
TGTGCCAGCAGCCAACTACTGGACGCCCGCTCGACCCAGTACTTC
>TRBJ2-3|-|TRBV20-1|TRBD2
CSATGLAGVTDTQYF
TGCAGTGCGACGGGACTAGCGGGGGTTACAGATACGCAGTATTTT
>TRBJ1-5|-|TRBV11-2|-
CASSLRRGGAQHF
TGTGCCAGCAGCCTTAGGAGGGGAGGGGCCCAGCATTTT
>TRBJ2-4|many|TRBV11-2|-
CASSFYGGRNIQYF
TGTGCCAGCAGCTTCTACGGGGGCAGAAACATTCAGTACTTC
>TRBJ2-1|many|TRBV5-1|TRBD2
CASSPAGGPANEQFF
TGCGCCAGCAGCCCGGCGGGGGGGCCCGCTAATGAGCAGTTCTTC
>TRBJ2-2|few|TRBV21-1|-
CARARRVTGELFF
TGTGCCAGAGCCAGGCGCGTCACCGGGGAGCTGTTTTTT
>TRBJ2-7|many|TRBV6-5|TRBD1
CASSYSDRYYEQYF
TGTGCCAGCAGTTACTCGGACAGGTACTACGAGCAGTACTTC
>TRBJ1-2|once|TRBV12-3/TRBV12-4|TRBD1
CASSPYRDRDGYTF
TGTGCCAGCAGTCCCTACAGGGACAGGGATGGCTACACCTTC
>TRBJ1-3|many|TRBV4-1|-
CASSQEWGARGNTIYF
TGCGCCAGCAGCCAAGAATGGGGGGCGAGAGGAAACACCATATATTTT
>TRBJ2-3|-|TRBV19|TRBD2
CASSKTSGGAGTQYF
TGTGCCAGTAGTAAAACTAGCGGGGGGGCCGGTACGCAGTATTTT
>TRBJ2-7|-|TRBV27|-
CASSLVGDGYEQYF
TGTGCCAGCAGTTTAGTAGGGGACGGATACGAGCAGTACTTC
>TRBJ2-3|few|TRBV6-2/TRBV6-3|-
CASSYDRWRDTDTQYF
TGTGCCAGCAGTTACGACAGGTGGAGGGACACAGATACGCAGTATTTT